The entry below describes one TCR beta chain. Its target is not known. This entry belongs to a study of spatial heterogeneity in lung cancer. Overall study: Detected beta-chain sequences consistently exceeded alpha-chain sequences.

Study-level findings and limits: Ubiquitous expanded tumor TCRs appeared in blood more at resection than follow-up.

On each TCR cDNA molecule, a unique molecular identifier was present. TCRdb called the 5' RACE reads again in MiXCR, with one record for every CDR3 protein. The sample has more than 65,000 distinct CDR3 sequences, over 10% seen once. Noted time point: sample taken at primary tumor resection. Whole RNA, which was extracted from tumor, nontumor lung tissue or frozen PBMC, was sequenced without any cell sorting. CDR1 and CDR2 (germline): KGHSH, LQKENI. V lost 3 bases and J lost 5, with 10 bases in between. The CDR3 covers 13 residues. Sequenced material: PBMCs, taken at surgery. This receptor was taken from a male donor with early-stage non-small cell lung cancer. This rearrangement joins TRBV18 to TRBJ2-5; D may be TRBD2 (6 bases). Here the CDR3 reads CASSPSGRETQYF. Written as DNA, the CDR3 is TGTGCCAGCTCACCGTCAGGGAGGGAGACCCAGTACTTC.